The 30 T cell receptor beta chains presented below share a single source sample, sequenced in a study of cytomegalovirus exposure and HLA in healthy donors. The data were produced by immunoSEQ multiplex PCR, yet TCRdb's version contains in-frame clones alone and is incomplete. The sample yields 120,000 or so clones, 70% to 90% seen once. The sequenced sample was PBMCs. These receptor sequences come from a woman under 40 in good health and CMV-seropositive.

The chain has TRBV5-1 and TRBJ1-5; tentative D call: TRBD1 (6 bases). Germline V gene lookup returns CDR1 SGHRS and CDR2 YFSETQ. Deletions cut 4 bases from V and 7 bases from J, with 18 bases between. The CDR3 is 15 residues long. CDR3 region: CASSPWAGAGQPQHF. The CDR3, as DNA: TGCGCCAGCAGCCCCTGGGCAGGGGCTGGCCAGCCCCAGCATTTT.

This chain uses TRBV2 with TRBJ2-2; the D gene is possibly TRBD1 (5 bases). This CDR3 spans 13 amino acids. Trimming took 6 bases from V and 5 from J, leaving 10 bases between them. Germline CDR1 and CDR2: SNHLY and FYNNEI. The DNA of the CDR3 is TGTGCCAGCAGGCTAGGGGAAACCGGGGAGCTGTTTTTT. This encodes CASRLGETGELFF. The full variable domain, completed using reference TRBV2 and TRBJ2-2, is EPEVTQTPSHQVTQMGQEVILRCVPISNHLYFYWYRQILGQKVEFLVSFYNNEISEKSEIFDDQFSVERPDGSNFTLKIRSTKLEDSAMYFCASRLGETGELFFGEGSRLTVL.

J is TRBJ2-3 and V is TRBV27, with a weak D call TRBD2 (6 bases). There are 16 residues in the CDR3. Germline-derived CDR1 and CDR2 are MNHEY and SMNVEV (reference sequence). V shed 3 bases and J shed 0 bases, with 13 bases lying between them. The CDR3 DNA follows: TGTGCCAGCAGTTTGCTCAGGGACTCAAGCACAGATACGCAGTATTTT. Translation: CASSLLRDSSTDTQYF.

The gene calls are TRBV29-1 and TRBJ2-3; 7 bases are shared with TRBD1. J lost 6 bases, V lost 4 bases, and 7 bases had no gene match. From germline, CDR1 is SQVTM and CDR2 ANQGSEA. This CDR3 comprises 13 residues. The chain's CDR3 is CSVGISRGDTQYF. CDR3 nucleotide sequence: TGCAGCGTTGGTATCTCCAGGGGGGATACGCAGTATTTT.

The V and J genes are TRBV18 and TRBJ2-4; perhaps TRBD1 as D (5 bases). The V end lost 0 bases, the J end lost 12 bases, and 9 bases lay between the germline ends. The CDR3 contains 12 residues. In germline, CDR1 is KGHSH, CDR2 LQKENI. As DNA, the CDR3 is TGTGCCAGCTCACCACCGGGCAGGGCTCAGTACTTC. Translating it yields CASSPPGRAQYF.

This clone was observed once. This chain uses TRBV28 with TRBJ1-2, with a tentative D call TRBD1 (6 bases). Germline-derived CDR1 and CDR2 are MDHEN and SYDVKM. The CDR3 spans 15 residues. V lost 2 bases to trimming and J lost 2 bases, with 12 bases between them. CDR3 bases: TGTGCCAGCAGTTTACGGATAGGGACAAACTATGGCTACACCTTC. This gives the protein CASSLRIGTNYGYTF.

The rearrangement uses TRBV7-2 and TRBJ2-7; no clear D gene. Germline V gene lookup returns CDR1 SGHTA and CDR2 FQGNSA. The CDR3 has 13 amino acids. V shed 7 bases and J shed 4 bases, with 14 bases lying between them. The CDR3 DNA reads as TGTGCCAGCACGATTAGCCCCTATTACGAGCAGTACTTC. Amino acids: CASTISPYYEQYF.

This chain joins TRBV5-4 and TRBJ1-2; TRBD1 matches 9 bases. Germline V gene lookup returns CDR1 SGHNT and CDR2 YYREEE (reference sequence). V lost 0 bases and J lost 1; bases outside the gene matches: 4. The CDR3 sequence is 16 residues long. CDR3 loop: CASSLAGTGNNYGYTF. CDR3 nucleotides: TGTGCCAGCAGCTTGGCCGGGACAGGGAATAACTATGGCTACACCTTC.

This clone was recorded only once. The chain couples TRBV9 to TRBJ2-1, with unresolved D. Germline V gene data show CDR1 as SGDLS and CDR2 as YYNGEE. The CDR3 sequence is 13 residues long. The V and J ends lost 4 bases and 2 bases respectively, with 7 bases between them. DNA of the CDR3: TGTGCCAGCAGCAGCGAAACCTACAATGAGCAGTTCTTC. Translating it yields CASSSETYNEQFF.

The rearrangement uses TRBV30 and TRBJ1-5, with D unresolved. Germline V gives CDR1 GTSNPN, CDR2 SVGIG (reference sequence). CDR3 length equals 13 residues. Between the trimmed V and J ends, which lost 3 bases and 1 base, there was a span of 7 bases. The CDR3, as DNA: TGTGCCTGGAGCGGTCTAAGCAATCAGCCCCAGCATTTT. It translates to CAWSGLSNQPQHF.

The chain carries TRBV7-8 and TRBJ2-5; tentative D call: TRBD2 (6 bases). Trimming pared 5 bases from V and 5 bases from J, leaving 6 bases between. The CDR3 is 11 amino acids. Germline values: CDR1 SGHVS, CDR2 FQNEAQ. The CDR3 reads CASSREETQYF. The CDR3 DNA reads as TGTGCCAGCAGCCGGGAGGAGACCCAGTACTTC.

The chain is built from TRBV27 and TRBJ1-2, with TRBD1 as a possible D gene (6 bases). Germline CDR1 MNHEY, CDR2 SMNVEV (reference sequence). The CDR3 covers 17 residues. Trimming took off 5 bases at V and 4 bases at J, with 23 bases between the two ends. The CDR3 DNA sequence: TGTGCCAGCAGTCTCGTTCGCCCCACTGGACAGTTCTATGGCTACACCTTC. Its protein is CASSLVRPTGQFYGYTF.

The rearrangement uses TRBV5-6 and TRBJ1-4; D is unresolved. Looked up from germline, CDR1 is SGHDT and CDR2 is YYEEEE. V lost 0 bases to trimming and J lost 4 bases, with 4 bases between them. There are 13 residues in the CDR3. CDR3 residues: CASSLGSNEKLFF. CDR3 DNA sequence: TGTGCCAGCAGCTTGGGGAGTAATGAAAAACTGTTTTTT.

This clone occurred many times. The chain links TRBV13 to TRBJ2-1; D might be TRBD2 (7 bases). The CDR3 is 16 residues long. CDR1 and CDR2 from the germline V gene are PRHDT and FYEKMQ (reference sequence). Trimming cost V 1 base and J 5 bases, with 15 bases left between them. The DNA of the CDR3 is TGTGCCAGCAGCTTAGTACGGGGGGCCATCAACAATGAGCAGTTCTTC. Amino acid sequence: CASSLVRGAINNEQFF.

The rearrangement uses TRBV27 and TRBJ2-7; D gene unclear. Trimming took off 2 bases at V and 4 bases at J, with 9 bases between the two ends. There are 13 residues in the CDR3. Germline-derived CDR1 and CDR2 are MNHEY and SMNVEV (reference sequence). The CDR3 protein is CASSLGSLYEQYF. CDR3 DNA sequence: TGTGCCAGCAGTTTAGGCTCTCTGTACGAGCAGTACTTC.

The chain uses TRBV7-6 and TRBJ1-2; D gene uncertain. The germline V and J ends were trimmed by 5 bases and 1 base, with 8 bases remaining between them. The CDR3 extends over 13 amino acids. Germline V gene data show CDR1 as SGHVS and CDR2 as FNYEAQ. The CDR3 sequence is CASSPTVNYGYTF. The CDR3 DNA reads TGTGCCAGCAGCCCCACAGTTAACTATGGCTACACCTTC.

This clone has just one count. The chain carries TRBV5-1 and TRBJ2-5; 7 positions match TRBD1. CDR1 is SGHRS, CDR2 YFSETQ, per germline. This CDR3 contains 14 residues. V was pared by 4 bases and J by 2 bases, with 5 bases of the junction left unmatched. The CDR3 sequence is CASSAAQGQETQYF. DNA for the CDR3: TGCGCCAGCAGCGCCGCACAGGGGCAAGAGACCCAGTACTTC.

In DNA, the CDR3 is TGTGCCAGCAGTTCCGGACAGGGTCGAGAAAAACTGTTTTTT. As protein: CASSSGQGREKLFF. This sequence joins TRBV6-5 and TRBJ1-4, with 8 bases aligning to TRBD1. V shed 4 bases and J 8 bases; nucleotides not matched to a gene: 6. CDR1 is MNHEY, CDR2 SVGAGI, per germline. The CDR3 covers 14 residues.

The CDR3 loop reads CASSPTALNTEAFF. The DNA of the CDR3 is TGTGCCAGCAGCCCGACAGCTTTGAACACTGAAGCTTTCTTT. The rearrangement links TRBV7-2 to TRBJ1-1; a possible D gene is TRBD1 (5 bases). Trimming left V 5 bases short and J 0 bases short, with 10 bases between. Germline V gene sequence: CDR1 SGHTA, CDR2 FQGNSA. The CDR3 has 14 amino acids. Using reference TRBV7-2 and TRBJ1-1 for the parts outside the CDR3, the full variable domain is GAGVSQSPSNKVTEKGKDVELRCDPISGHTALYWYRQSLGQGLEFLIYFQGNSAPDKSGLPSDRFSAERTGGSVSTLTIQRTQQEDSAVYLCASSPTALNTEAFFGQGTRLTVV.

J is TRBJ2-1 and V is TRBV7-3, with 8 bases identical to TRBD2. V lost 5 bases and J lost 1; bases outside the gene matches: 13. Germline-derived CDR1 and CDR2 are SGHTA and FQGTGA. The CDR3 loop spans 18 amino acids. The DNA for the CDR3 is TGTGCCAGCAGCCCGATCCCCACTAGCGGATTATCCTACAATGAGCAGTTCTTC. Translating gives CASSPIPTSGLSYNEQFF.

This sequence joins TRBV2 and TRBJ2-2; 8 bases map to TRBD2. Germline CDR1 and CDR2: SNHLY and FYNNEI. This CDR3 has 17 residues. Unmatched junction bases numbered 13, after V lost 3 bases and J lost 7 bases. CDR3 in DNA: TGTGCCAGCAGTGATTTTCTATTAGCGGGAAGGAACGGGGAGCTGTTTTTT. This codes for CASSDFLLAGRNGELFF.

This chain connects TRBV5-1 to TRBJ2-3; D ambiguous. Trimming removed 0 bases at V and 2 bases at J, with 7 bases between. CDR3 length: 14 amino acids. CDR1 is SGHRS, CDR2 YFSETQ, per germline. This CDR3 is CASSLDGYTDTQYF. CDR3 nucleotide sequence: TGCGCCAGCAGCTTGGACGGGTACACAGATACGCAGTATTTT. Based on the CDR3 plus reference TRBV5-1 and TRBJ2-3, the full variable domain is KAGVTQTPRYLIKTRGQQVTLSCSPISGHRSVSWYQQTPGQGLQFLFEYFSETQRNKGNFPGRFSGRQFSNSRSEMNVSTLELGDSALYLCASSLDGYTDTQYFGPGTRLTVL.

This rearrangement joins TRBV20-1 to TRBJ1-1; 7 nucleotides agree with TRBD1. The CDR3 sequence is 11 residues long. The germline V gene encodes CDR1 DFQATT and CDR2 SNEGSKA (reference sequence). J gave up 11 bases and V 5 bases, and 8 bases lay outside the gene matches. Here the CDR3 reads CSAYRGPGAFF. The CDR3 DNA is TGCAGTGCTTACAGGGGCCCTGGGGCTTTCTTT.

In its sample, this clone was seen many times. The V gene is TRBV5-1, the J gene TRBJ2-2, with 12 bases lining up with TRBD1. Trimming removed 4 bases from V and 3 bases from J; junction bases left unmatched: 13. The germline V gene has CDR1 SGHRS and CDR2 YFSETQ. This CDR3 spans 19 amino acids. The CDR3 DNA sequence: TGCGCCAGCAGCCCGAGGGGACAGGGGGCAAAGGCGTACACCGGGGAGCTGTTTTTT. This encodes CASSPRGQGAKAYTGELFF.

On this clone itself: The conserved phenylalanine or tryptophan normally closing the CDR3 is absent here, so this likely arose from a read error. Because the CDR3's place on the DNA is in doubt, the DNA is left out and the CDR3 is given as listed by TCRdb. The V and J genes are TRBV7-9 and TRBJ2-7; the table names TRBD1, a call not compared with the DNA. The CDR3 region is 13 residues in length, termini included. Germline CDR1 and CDR2: SEHNR and FQNEAQ (reference sequence). The CDR3 is CASSLGPGQVHEI.

This clone was observed a handful of times. This sequence joins TRBV28 and TRBJ1-5; TRBD1 agrees at 7 bases. Trimming removed 5 bases from V and 6 bases from J; junction bases left unmatched: 7. The CDR3 is 14 residues long. Germline-derived CDR1 and CDR2 are MDHEN and SYDVKM. The CDR3 sequence is CASSADRDSQPQHF. The CDR3 DNA sequence: TGTGCCAGCAGTGCCGACAGGGATAGTCAGCCCCAGCATTTT.

The chain couples TRBV6-6 to TRBJ1-4, with D possibly matching TRBD1 (5 bases). The germline V gene has CDR1 MNHNY and CDR2 SVGAGI (reference sequence). The CDR3 is 15 amino acids. V lost 7 bases and J 7 bases, leaving 19 bases between the germline ends. The CDR3 sequence: CASTGRWGGGEKLFF. The CDR3 DNA is TGTGCCAGCACCGGGCGTTGGGGGGGAGGTGAAAAACTGTTTTTT.

The chain is built from TRBV9 and TRBJ2-1, with TRBD2 matching over 7 bases. Per the germline V gene, CDR1 is SGDLS and CDR2 is YYNGEE. The CDR3 length is 16 residues. Losses at the gene ends were 0 bases for V and 4 bases for J; bases not matched to a gene: 7. CDR3 sequence (DNA): TGTGCCAGCAGCGTAGACCCCAGCGGGATGTACAATGAGCAGTTCTTC. Residues: CASSVDPSGMYNEQFF. Full variable domain (outside the CDR3, taken from reference TRBV9 and TRBJ2-1): DSGVTQTPKHLITATGQRVTLRCSPRSGDLSVYWYQQSLDQGLQFLIQYYNGEERAKGNILERFSAQQFPDLHSELNLSSLELGDSALYFCASSVDPSGMYNEQFFGPGTRLTVL.

The chain is built from TRBV7-3 and TRBJ2-3; TRBD1 matches at 9 bases. Germline V gene lookup returns CDR1 SGHTA and CDR2 FQGTGA. The V gene end was trimmed by 4 bases and the J gene end by 6 bases; junction bases not matched to a gene: 14. The CDR3 extends over 17 amino acids. This CDR3 reads CASSYRPTGGGRDTQYF. The CDR3, as DNA: TGTGCCAGCAGCTACCGCCCGACAGGGGGTGGGCGTGATACGCAGTATTTT. Drawing the rest from reference TRBV7-3 and TRBJ2-3, the complete variable domain is GAGVSQTPSNKVTEKGKYVELRCDPISGHTALYWYRQSLGQGPEFLIYFQGTGAADDSGLPNDRFFAVRPEGSVSTLKIQRTERGDSAVYLCASSYRPTGGGRDTQYFGPGTRLTVL.

The chain joins TRBV5-1 to TRBJ2-7; 7 bases map to TRBD1. V was clipped by 3 bases and J by 3 bases; unmatched bases: 3. This CDR3 is built from 13 residues. The germline gives CDR1 SGHRS, CDR2 YFSETQ. The CDR3 region is CASSSGQFYEQYF. CDR3 coding DNA: TGCGCCAGCAGCTCGGGACAGTTCTACGAGCAGTACTTC.